Listed below are T cell receptor delta chains from one sample, sequenced in a study of gamma-delta chains in newborns, infants, children. TCRdb repeated clone calling on the reads with CATT. The table lists 6,400 or so delta-chain clones, more than 0.6% of them singletons. Material: blood. The receptors come from a child who was a newborn, infant or young child, either healthy, febrile or measles-vaccinated (not recorded which). CDR3s include the opening cysteine and the closing phenylalanine or tryptophan. A D gene is named only where the DNA matches it firmly. Rows may omit the clone size; those that give it use once, few, many or a size class.

d_gene,abundance,j_gene,v_gene,CDR3nt,CDR3aa
TRDD3,medium-sized,TRDJ1,TRDV2,TGTGCCTGTGACCCACTGGGGGATAAGGGGGCCGATAAACTCATCTTT,CACDPLGDKGADKLIF
TRDD3,few,TRDJ3,TRDV2,TGTGCCTGTGACGCCGTACTGGGGGCCCCTTCCTGGGACACCCGACAGATGTTTTTC,CACDAVLGAPSWDTRQMFF
-,-,TRDJ3,TRDV2,TGTGCCTGTGACACCGGGCTAGGGGATTTCTGGGACACTCGACAGATGTTTTTC,CACDTGLGDFWDTRQMFF
TRDD3,medium-sized,TRDJ2,TRDV2,TGTGCCTGTGACAAACTGGGGGCTTTGACAGCACAACTCTTCTTT,CACDKLGALTAQLFF
TRDD3,few,TRDJ3,TRDV2,TGTGCCTGTGACATACTGGGGGGCTCCGGCCCCTGGGACACCCGACAGATGTTTTTC,CACDILGGSGPWDTRQMFF
TRDD3,medium-sized,TRDJ1,TRDV2,TGTGCCTGTGATCCACTGGGGGATCCTTATAAACTCATCTTT,CACDPLGDPYKLIF
TRDD3,medium-sized,TRDJ3,TRDV2,TGTGCCTGTGACAGTACTGGGGGCTCCTGGGACACCCGACAGATGTTTTTC,CACDSTGGSWDTRQMFF
TRDD3,-,TRDJ3,TRDV2,TGTGCCTGTGACAGTACTGGGGGATACTTCTGGGACACCCGGCAGATGTTTTTC,CACDSTGGYFWDTRQMFF
-,medium-sized,TRDJ2,TRDV2,TGTGCCTGTGACACCGTAGGGGATACAGCACAACTCTTCTTT,CACDTVGDTAQLFF
-,-,TRDJ2,TRDV2,TGTGCCTGTGACACCGTGGGGGCTCCTACAGCACACCTCTTCTTT,CACDTVGAPTAHLFF
TRDD3,few,TRDJ3,TRDV2,TGTGCCTGTGACTCCGTACTGGGGGATACCCTTAGCTCCTGGGACACCCGACAAATGTTTTTC,CACDSVLGDTLSSWDTRQMFF
-,-,TRDJ1,TRDV1,TGTGCTCTTGGGGGGCCTTCTGTTCTGGGTAACGATAAACTCATCTTT,CALGGPSVLGNDKLIF
TRDD3,medium-sized,TRDJ3,TRDV2,TGTGCCTGTGACACCTGGGATACCCCCAGCTCCTGGGACACCCGACAGATGTTTTTC,CACDTWDTPSSWDTRQMFF
TRDD3,medium-sized,TRDJ3,TRDV2,TGTGCCTGTGATATACTGGGGGATGTTGGTGGCTCCTGGGACACCCGACAGATGTTTTTC,CACDILGDVGGSWDTRQMFF
TRDD3,medium-sized,TRDJ3,TRDV2,TGTGCCTGTGCCGCACTGGGGTCGAGCTCCTGGGACACCCGACAGATGTTTTTC,CACAALGSSSWDTRQMFF
-,medium-sized,TRDJ1,TRDV2,TGTGCCTGTGACACCGTGGGGATCACCGATAAACTCATCTTT,CACDTVGITDKLIF
TRDD3,-,TRDJ1,TRDV2,TGTGCCTGTAACTACTGGGGGACCGATAAACTCATCTTT,CACNYWGTDKLIF
TRDD3,medium-sized,TRDJ3,TRDV2,TGTGCCTGTGACAAAATACTGGGGGATTTCACCTGGGACACCCGACAGATGTTTTTC,CACDKILGDFTWDTRQMFF
TRDD3,-,TRDJ3,TRDV2,TGTGCCTGTGACGACGCACTGGGGGATAGCTCCTGGGACACCCGACAGATGTTTTTC,CACDDALGDSSWDTRQMFF
TRDD3,few,TRDJ3,TRDV2,TGTGCCTGTGACTCGACCCCGCTGGGGGAGGGGAGCTCCTGGGACACCCGACAGATGTTTTTC,CACDSTPLGEGSSWDTRQMFF
TRDD3,-,TRDJ2,TRDV2,TGTGCCTGTGACATACTGGGGGCTGAAGAAGCACACCTCTTCTTT,CACDILGAEEAHLFF
TRDD3,medium-sized,TRDJ3,TRDV2,TGTGCCTGTGACACCCTGGGGGATACGGACTCCTGGGACACCCGACAGATGTTTTTC,CACDTLGDTDSWDTRQMFF
TRDD3,medium-sized,TRDJ1,TRDV2,TGTGCCTGTGACACCCTCTTACTGGGGGACACCGATAAACTCATCTTT,CACDTLLLGDTDKLIF
TRDD3,few,TRDJ3,TRDV2,TGTGCCTGTGACACCGCAGGGATACGCGACACCCGACAGATGTTTTTC,CACDTAGIRDTRQMFF
TRDD3,few,TRDJ2,TRDV2,TGTGCCTGTGACCGGTTACTGGGGGATACGGCACAACTCTTCTTT,CACDRLLGDTAQLFF
-,medium-sized,TRDJ3,TRDV2,TGTGCCTGTGACACTCCCGGAGATGGCGCCTGGGACACCCGACAGATGTTTTTC,CACDTPGDGAWDTRQMFF
TRDD3,medium-sized,TRDJ3,TRDV2,TGTGCCTGTGACAACTGGGGGGACTCCTGGGACACCCGACAGATGTTTTTC,CACDNWGDSWDTRQMFF
TRDD3,medium-sized,TRDJ2,TRDV2,TGTGCCTGTGACACGCTGGGGGATAGACCAGCACAACTCTTCTTT,CACDTLGDRPAQLFF
TRDD3,medium-sized,TRDJ1,TRDV2,TGTGCCTGTGAGCTACTGGGGGTCGTGCCTTACACCGATAAACTCATCTTT,CACELLGVVPYTDKLIF
TRDD3,-,TRDJ2,TRDV2,TGTGCCTGTGACATACTGGGGGCAGCTTTGACAGCCCAACTCTTCTTT,CACDILGAALTAQLFF
TRDD3,medium-sized,TRDJ3,TRDV2,TGTGCCTGTGACGTACTGGGGGATACCTGGGACACCCGACAGATGTTTTTC,CACDVLGDTWDTRQMFF
TRDD3,many,TRDJ3,TRDV2,TGTGCCTGTGATGGGATCTGGGGGACCTCCTGGGACACCCGACAGATGTTTTTC,CACDGIWGTSWDTRQMFF
TRDD3,medium-sized,TRDJ1,TRDV2,TGTGCCTGTGACACCTTAGTACTGGGGGATACCGATAAACTCATCTTT,CACDTLVLGDTDKLIF
TRDD3,medium-sized,TRDJ3,TRDV2,TGTGCCTGTGACAAACTGGGGGATTCCTGGGACACCCGACAGATGTTTTTC,CACDKLGDSWDTRQMFF
-,medium-sized,TRDJ3,TRDV2,TGTGCCTGTGACACCGCTAAAGGATACTGGGACACCCGACAGATGTTTTTC,CACDTAKGYWDTRQMFF
TRDD3,medium-sized,TRDJ3,TRDV2,TGTGCCTGTGATATACTGGGGGATAGCTCCTGGGACACCCGACAGATGTTTTTC,CACDILGDSSWDTRQMFF
TRDD3,medium-sized,TRDJ3,TRDV2,TGTGCCTGTGACACTGGGGGATACCATAGCTCCTGGGACACCCGACAGATGTTTTTC,CACDTGGYHSSWDTRQMFF
-,-,TRDJ3,TRDV2,TGTGCCTGTGACACCGGGTGGGGATTCCTGAGCTCCTGGGACACCCGCCAGATGTTTTTC,CACDTGWGFLSSWDTRQMFF
TRDD3,large,TRDJ3,TRDV2,TGTGCCTGTGACACCGCTGGGGGATACTCCTGGGACACCCGACAGATGTTTTTC,CACDTAGGYSWDTRQMFF
TRDD3,few,TRDJ2,TRDV2,TGTGCCTGTGACACCTGGGGGATCGCTTTGACAGCACAACTCTTCTTT,CACDTWGIALTAQLFF
TRDD3,medium-sized,TRDJ3,TRDV2,TGTGCCTGTGACCTTACTGGGGGATACCCGAGCTCCTGGGACACCCGACAGATGTTTTTC,CACDLTGGYPSSWDTRQMFF
TRDD3,few,TRDJ1,TRDV3,TGTGCCTTCACTTCCTACGGGGGATACGAAGGGACCGATAAACTCATCTTT,CAFTSYGGYEGTDKLIF
-,-,TRDJ3,TRDV2,-,CACACDWGSWDTRQMFF
TRDD3,few,TRDJ3,TRDV2,TGTGCCTGTGACAGTACTGGGGATACGCGCTCCTGGGACACCCGACAGATGTTTTTC,CACDSTGDTRSWDTRQMFF
TRDD3,few,TRDJ3,TRDV2,TGTGCCTGTGACACCTGGGGGATACAACGCACCTGGGACACCCGACAGATGTTTTTC,CACDTWGIQRTWDTRQMFF
-,few,TRDJ3,TRDV2,TGTGCCTGTGACACCGTACCTCCCAGCCCCTGGGCCACCCGACAGATGTTTTTC,CACDTVPPSPWATRQMFF
-,medium-sized,TRDJ3,TRDV2,TGTGCCTGTGACCGTTTGGGGGTCAACTCCTGGGACACCCGACAGATGTTTTTC,CACDRLGVNSWDTRQMFF
TRDD3,medium-sized,TRDJ1,TRDV2,TGTGCCTGTGACCTACTGGGGGATACGCGCACCACCGATAAACTCATCTTT,CACDLLGDTRTTDKLIF
TRDD3,medium-sized,TRDJ3,TRDV2,TGTGCCTGTGACGCTCTGGGGGGATCCTGGGACACCCGACAGATGTTTTTC,CACDALGGSWDTRQMFF